Following are 8 T cell receptor beta chains from one sample sequenced in a study of regulatory T cells in long-lasting Graves disease. Arm-PCR with iRepertoire HTBI primers amplified the CDR3 regions for these TCR beta libraries. TCRdb ran MiXCR on the multiplex PCR reads and lists one entry per CDR3 protein. The sample includes 300,000 or so distinct CDR3 sequences, around 19% of them seen just once. Documented time point: persistent/refractory GD, antithyroid drugs over 5 years with positive TRAb. TCR sequences were obtained from RNA taken from PBMCs. The sequencing here drew on peripheral blood mononuclear cells (PBMCs), taken when the disease was refractory, from a patient treated with antithyroid drugs. These receptor sequences come from a female donor with Graves disease.

The table lists this clonotype with many counts. This sequence joins TRBV12-3 or TRBV12-4 and TRBJ1-4; D is unresolved. CDR3 length equals 16 residues. The ends were cut back, 4 bases at V and 8 bases at J, with 20 bases in the middle. CDR3 nucleotide sequence: TGTGCCAGCAGTTCGTTGACGTGGGAGGACGCCGAAAAACTGTTTTTT. Translated: CASSSLTWEDAEKLFF.

There are many counts of this clonotype. The chain combines TRBV28 with TRBJ2-7; D could derive from TRBD1 or TRBD2 (5 bases each). The CDR3 is made up of 13 amino acids. V lost 6 bases and J lost 4, with 13 bases in between. Germline CDR1 MDHEN, CDR2 SYDVKM. CDR3 sequence reads: CASSWTWGYEQYF. In nucleotides, the CDR3 is TGTGCCAGCAGCTGGACATGGGGGTACGAGCAGTACTTC.

V and J are TRBV7-3 and TRBJ1-4; D ambiguous. The germline gives CDR1 SGHTA, CDR2 FQGTGA. This CDR3 contains 13 residues. V gave up 5 bases and J gave up 8 bases, with 12 bases separating them. The CDR3 here is CASSPDREEKLFF. Here the CDR3 DNA reads TGTGCCAGCAGCCCGGACCGAGAAGAAAAACTGTTTTTT.

This clonotype was counted many times. The rearrangement links TRBV28 to TRBJ2-7; D possibly corresponds to TRBD1 (5 bases). The CDR3 spans 16 residues. Trimming cost V 6 bases and J 1 base, with 19 bases left between them. CDR1 is MDHEN, CDR2 SYDVKM, per germline. CDR3 DNA: TGTGCCAGCAGCCCCTTGGGGCTGAGTCCATCCTACGAGCAGTACTTC. It translates to CASSPLGLSPSYEQYF.

This clonotype was observed at least ten times. The chain links TRBV11-2 to TRBJ2-1; 10 bases are a match to TRBD2. The CDR3 runs 17 residues. The V gene end was trimmed by 5 bases and the J gene end by 7 bases; junction bases not matched to a gene: 14. The germline CDR1 and CDR2 sequences are SGHAT and FQNNGV. The CDR3 loop reads CASSRGASGSMMNEQFF. The CDR3 nucleotides read TGTGCCAGCAGCCGTGGGGCTAGCGGGAGCATGATGAATGAGCAGTTCTTC. Filled out from reference TRBV11-2 and TRBJ2-1, the complete variable domain reads EAGVAQSPRYKIIEKRQSVAFWCNPISGHATLYWYQQILGQGPKLLIQFQNNGVVDDSQLPKDRFSAERLKGVDSTLKIQPAKLEDSAVYLCASSRGASGSMMNEQFFGPGTRLTVL.

Of note for this clonotype: An end of the junction does not agree with germline; a read error may underlie this. V usage is TRBV3-1 and J usage is TRBJ1-4, with 9 bases fitting TRBD1. Germline V lookup: CDR1 LGHDT, CDR2 YNNKEL (reference sequence). The CDR3 runs to 14 residues. As DNA, the CDR3 is TGTGCCAGCAGCTCTGGACAGGGGTCCGAAAAACTGCTTTTT. This translates into CASSSGQGSEKLLF.

This clonotype appeared many times. The genes are TRBV3-1 and TRBJ2-7; D ambiguous. Germline V gene data show CDR1 as LGHDT and CDR2 as YNNKEL (reference sequence). The CDR3 spans 11 residues. Trimming removed 6 bases from V and 3 bases from J, with 6 bases in between. The DNA of the CDR3 is TGTGCCAGCAGTCGGATCTACGAGCAGTACTTC. It is translated as CASSRIYEQYF.

The V gene is TRBV10-1, the J gene TRBJ2-7; D could derive from TRBD1 or TRBD2 (6 bases each). The ends were cut back, 0 bases at V and 4 bases at J, with 13 bases in the middle. This CDR3 has 15 residues. Looked up from germline, CDR1 is WNHNN and CDR2 is SYGVQD (reference sequence). This CDR3 is CASSESRGAIYEQYF. The CDR3 bases are TGCGCCAGCAGTGAGTCGAGGGGGGCGATTTACGAGCAGTACTTC.